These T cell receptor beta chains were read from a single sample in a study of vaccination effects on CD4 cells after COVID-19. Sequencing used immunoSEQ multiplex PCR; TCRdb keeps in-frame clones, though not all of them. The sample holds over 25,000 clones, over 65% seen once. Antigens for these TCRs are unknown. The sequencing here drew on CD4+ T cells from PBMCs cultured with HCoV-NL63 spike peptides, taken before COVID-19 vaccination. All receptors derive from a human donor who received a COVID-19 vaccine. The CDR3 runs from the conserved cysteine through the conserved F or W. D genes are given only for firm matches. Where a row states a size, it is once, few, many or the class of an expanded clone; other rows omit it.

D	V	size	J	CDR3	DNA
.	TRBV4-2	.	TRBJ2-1	CASSQERTGSPRQNEQFF	TGTGCCAGCAGCCAAGAAAGGACCGGTAGCCCCCGGCAAAATGAGCAGTTCTTC
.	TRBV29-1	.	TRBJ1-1	CSVGSLINTEAFF	TGCAGCGTTGGGTCTTTAATCAACACTGAAGCTTTCTTT
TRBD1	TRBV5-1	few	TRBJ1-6	CASSLAGTGMSNSPLHF	TGCGCCAGCAGCTTGGCCGGGACAGGGATGTCGAATTCACCCCTCCACTTT
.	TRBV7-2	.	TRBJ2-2	CASSSQGTGELFF	TGTGCCAGCAGCTCACAGGGCACCGGGGAGCTGTTTTTT
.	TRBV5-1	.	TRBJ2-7	CASSMIQEGYDEQYF	TGCGCCAGCAGCATGATACAGGAAGGATATGACGAGCAGTACTTC
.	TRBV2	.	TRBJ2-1	CASSGPRLGGTEQFF	TGTGCCAGCAGTGGTCCTCGTCTTGGCGGAACGGAGCAGTTCTTC
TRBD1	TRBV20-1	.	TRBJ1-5	CSASYRGVNQPQHF	TGCAGTGCTAGTTACAGGGGGGTCAATCAGCCCCAGCATTTT
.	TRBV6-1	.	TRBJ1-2	CASSEVRGVNYGYTF	TGTGCCAGCAGTGAAGTACGGGGAGTTAACTATGGCTACACCTTC
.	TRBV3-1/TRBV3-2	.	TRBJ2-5	CASSQRTNQETQYF	TGTGCCAGCAGCCAGAGGACTAACCAAGAGACCCAGTACTTC
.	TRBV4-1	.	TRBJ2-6	CASSQESSGANVLTF	TGCGCCAGCAGCCAAGAGAGCTCTGGGGCCAACGTCCTGACTTTC
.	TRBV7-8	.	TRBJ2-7	CASSRGGGGGEQYF	TGTGCCAGCAGCCGAGGTGGGGGGGGCGGCGAGCAGTACTTC
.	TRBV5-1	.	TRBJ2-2	CASSLVDSPRDTGELFF	TGCGCCAGCAGCTTGGTCGACAGTCCCAGGGACACCGGGGAGCTGTTTTTT
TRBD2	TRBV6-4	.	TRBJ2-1	CASSSGTSGNEQFF	TGTGCCAGCAGCTCCGGGACTAGCGGCAATGAGCAGTTCTTC
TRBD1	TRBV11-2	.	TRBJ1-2	CASSPAGQGGTYGYTF	TGTGCCAGCAGCCCGGCCGGACAGGGGGGAACTTATGGCTACACCTTC
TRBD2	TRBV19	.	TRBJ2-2	CASTGTSGRTGELFF	TGTGCCAGTACCGGGACTAGCGGGAGGACCGGGGAGCTGTTTTTT
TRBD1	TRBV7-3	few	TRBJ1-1	CASSTDRDTEAFF	TGTGCCAGCAGCACCGACAGGGACACTGAAGCTTTCTTT
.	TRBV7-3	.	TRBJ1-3	CASSLAGPSGNTIYF	TGTGCCAGCAGCCTAGCGGGACCCTCTGGAAACACCATATATTTT
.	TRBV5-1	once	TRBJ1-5	CASSPSGGGSQPQHF	TGCGCCAGCAGCCCCAGCGGCGGGGGATCTCAGCCCCAGCATTTT
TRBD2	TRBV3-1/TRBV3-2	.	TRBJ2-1	CASSQDPGLAGGAYNEQFF	TGTGCCAGCAGCCAAGACCCGGGACTAGCGGGAGGGGCCTACAATGAGCAGTTCTTC
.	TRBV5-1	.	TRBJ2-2	CASSLIRVGSGNTGELFF	TGCGCCAGCAGCTTGATCCGGGTCGGTAGCGGGAACACCGGGGAGCTGTTTTTT
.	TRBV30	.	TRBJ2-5	CAWAEGRAQYF	TGTGCCTGGGCAGAAGGGCGGGCCCAGTACTTC
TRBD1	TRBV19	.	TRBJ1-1	CASSRGQENTEAFF	TGTGCCAGTAGTCGGGGACAGGAAAACACTGAAGCTTTCTTT
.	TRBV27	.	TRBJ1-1	CATVLTGTWYTEAFF	TGTGCCACCGTCCTTACAGGGACGTGGTACACTGAAGCTTTCTTT
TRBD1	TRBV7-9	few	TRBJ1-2	CASSLAGTAYGYTF	TGTGCCAGCAGCTTAGCCGGGACAGCTTATGGCTACACCTTC
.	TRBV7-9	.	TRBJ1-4	CASSLDGGLLEKLFF	TGTGCCAGCAGCTTAGATGGCGGACTTTTGGAAAAACTGTTTTTT
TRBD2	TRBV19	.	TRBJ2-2	CASTPRGGMGTGELFF	TGTGCCAGTACCCCGCGGGGAGGGATGGGCACCGGGGAGCTGTTTTTT
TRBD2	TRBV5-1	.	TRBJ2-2	CASSLAVREGTGELFF	TGCGCCAGCAGCTTGGCCGTGCGGGAGGGCACCGGGGAGCTGTTTTTT
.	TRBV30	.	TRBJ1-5	CAWSEPYRTPNQPQHF	TGTGCCTGGAGTGAACCATACAGGACTCCCAATCAGCCCCAGCATTTT
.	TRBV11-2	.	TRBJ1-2	CASSLEATVYGYTF	TGTGCCAGCAGCTTAGAGGCGACAGTTTATGGCTACACCTTC
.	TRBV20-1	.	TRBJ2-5	CSVLGETQYF	TGCAGTGTGCTCGGGGAGACCCAGTACTTC
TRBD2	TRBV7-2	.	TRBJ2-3	CASSLGLAKTDTQYF	TGTGCCAGCAGCTTGGGACTAGCGAAGACAGATACGCAGTATTTT
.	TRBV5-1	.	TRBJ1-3	CASSLGRVTGNTIYF	TGCGCCAGCAGCTTGGGTCGGGTGACTGGAAACACCATATATTTT
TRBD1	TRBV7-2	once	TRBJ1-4	CASSLRTGGEKLFF	TGTGCCAGCAGCTTAAGGACAGGGGGTGAAAAACTGTTTTTT
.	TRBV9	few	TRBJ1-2	CASSENAGSGYTF	TGTGCCAGCAGCGAAAACGCAGGGAGCGGCTACACCTTC
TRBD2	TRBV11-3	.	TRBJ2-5	CASSAGLGATQYF	TGTGCCAGCAGCGCGGGACTAGGAGCGACCCAGTACTTC
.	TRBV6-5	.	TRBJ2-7	CASSYSRADSAEQYF	TGTGCCAGCAGTTACTCCCGGGCCGATTCCGCCGAGCAGTACTTC
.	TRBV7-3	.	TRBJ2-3	CASSPDRHTDTQYF	TGTGCCAGCAGCCCCGACAGACACACAGATACGCAGTATTTT
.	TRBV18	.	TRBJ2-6	CASSPSGANVLTF	TGTGCCAGCTCACCATCCGGGGCCAACGTCCTGACTTTC
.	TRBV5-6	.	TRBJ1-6	CASSFGGQRSPLHF	TGTGCCAGCAGCTTCGGGGGACAACGCTCACCCCTCCACTTT
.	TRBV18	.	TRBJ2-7	CASSANGQYEQYF	TGTGCCAGCTCAGCCAACGGGCAGTACGAGCAGTACTTC
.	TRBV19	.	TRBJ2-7	CASSPGSSRYEQYF	TGTGCCAGTAGTCCGGGATCATCGCGCTACGAGCAGTACTTC
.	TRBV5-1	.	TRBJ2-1	CASSLAQTYNEQFF	TGCGCCAGCAGCTTGGCGCAGACCTACAATGAGCAGTTCTTC
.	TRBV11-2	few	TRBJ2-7	CASSLVWRPYEQYF	TGTGCCAGCAGCTTAGTTTGGAGGCCCTACGAGCAGTACTTC
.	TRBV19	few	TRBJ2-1	CASSPRSYNEQFF	TGTGCCAGTAGTCCCCGATCCTACAATGAGCAGTTCTTC
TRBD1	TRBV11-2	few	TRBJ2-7	CASSARTGSDEQYF	TGTGCCAGCAGCGCCCGGACAGGTTCCGACGAGCAGTACTTC
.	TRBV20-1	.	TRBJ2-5	CSASKPAGQETQYF	TGCAGTGCTAGTAAACCCGCCGGCCAAGAGACCCAGTACTTC
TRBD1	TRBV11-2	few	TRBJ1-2	CASSSTTGTNYGYTF	TGTGCCAGCAGCTCCACGACAGGGACTAACTATGGCTACACCTTC
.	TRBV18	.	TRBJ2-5	CASSPLGETQYF	TGTGCCAGCTCACCACTTGGGGAGACCCAGTACTTC
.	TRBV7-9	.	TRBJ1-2	CASSYTGSYGYTF	TGTGCCAGCAGCTACACGGGGAGCTATGGCTACACCTTC
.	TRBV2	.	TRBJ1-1	CASSADKNTEAFF	TGTGCCAGCAGTGCGGATAAGAACACTGAAGCTTTCTTT
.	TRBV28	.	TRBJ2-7	CASSLFGLQGGHYEQYF	TGTGCCAGCAGTTTATTCGGACTCCAGGGGGGCCACTACGAGCAGTACTTC
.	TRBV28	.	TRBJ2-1	CASSPPNYNEQFF	TGTGCCAGCAGTCCCCCCAACTACAATGAGCAGTTCTTC